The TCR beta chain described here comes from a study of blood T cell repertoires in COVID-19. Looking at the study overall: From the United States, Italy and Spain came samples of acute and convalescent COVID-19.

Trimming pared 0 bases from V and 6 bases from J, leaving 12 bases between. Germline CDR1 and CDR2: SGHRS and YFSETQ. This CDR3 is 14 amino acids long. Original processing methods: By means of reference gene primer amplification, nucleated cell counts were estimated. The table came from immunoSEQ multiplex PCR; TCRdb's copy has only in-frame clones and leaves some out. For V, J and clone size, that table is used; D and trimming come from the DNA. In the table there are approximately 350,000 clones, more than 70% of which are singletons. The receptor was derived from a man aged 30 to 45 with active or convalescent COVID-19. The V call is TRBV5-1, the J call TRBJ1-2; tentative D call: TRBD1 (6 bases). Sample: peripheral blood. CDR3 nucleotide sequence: TGCGCCAGCAGCTTGGACAGGGTCCGAGATGGCTACACCTTC. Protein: CASSLDRVRDGYTF.